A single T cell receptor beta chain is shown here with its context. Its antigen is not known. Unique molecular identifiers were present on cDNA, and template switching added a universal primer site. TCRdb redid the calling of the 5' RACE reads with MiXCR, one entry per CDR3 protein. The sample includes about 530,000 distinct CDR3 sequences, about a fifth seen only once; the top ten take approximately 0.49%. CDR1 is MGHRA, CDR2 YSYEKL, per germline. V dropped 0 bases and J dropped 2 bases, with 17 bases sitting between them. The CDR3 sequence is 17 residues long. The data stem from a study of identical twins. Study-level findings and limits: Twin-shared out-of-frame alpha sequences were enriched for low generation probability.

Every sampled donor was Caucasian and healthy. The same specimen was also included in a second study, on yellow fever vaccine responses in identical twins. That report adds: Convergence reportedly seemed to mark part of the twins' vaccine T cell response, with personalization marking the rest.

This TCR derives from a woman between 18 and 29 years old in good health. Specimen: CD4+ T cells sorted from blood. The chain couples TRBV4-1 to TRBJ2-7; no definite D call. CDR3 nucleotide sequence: TGCGCCAGCAGCCAAGATAATGCAAGGATCCGAGCCTACGAGCAGTACTTC. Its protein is CASSQDNARIRAYEQYF.